This TCR beta chain is drawn from a study of T cells after yellow fever vaccination (dated by TCRdb to between 2019 and 2020). Notes on the research overall: Libraries from fractions with low cell numbers were prepared with the SMART-Seq v4 Ultra Low Input RNA kit. To follow T-cell clones before and after primary and booster YFV17D yellow fever vaccination, bulk TCR alpha and beta repertoires were sequenced over time. Two healthy male donors, one aged 18 to 29 and one aged 30 to 40 years, made up the cohort. Blood samples were taken at several timepoints before and after primary and secondary immunization, and bulk PBMC replicates and cell subsets were isolated. The paper as a whole reports these results and caveats: A small fraction of clonotypes appeared in both the CD4 and CD8 compartments, likely as a result of convergent recombination. Because only two donors were included in the study, the extent to which the findings can be generalized is limited. Most clones expanded after primary vaccination (96% of CD4 and 80% to 90% of CD8) were re-detected after the booster, suggesting that broad memory maintenance occurred. Computational filtering was needed because FACS-sorted repertoires could contain abundant contaminating clonotypes from the bulk population. Compared with the primary T-cell response, the secondary T-cell response was faster but weaker, reaching its peak on day 5 rather than on day 15.

TCR cDNA was made using 5'RACE template switching, a step that added a universal primer site and unique molecular identifiers. Priming of cDNA synthesis was performed from both the TCR alpha and TCR beta constant segments. Library amplification used two PCR steps, and the second PCR step added sample barcodes and sequencing adapters. Libraries were sequenced on Illumina HiSeq 2500 (2x100 bp) or NovaSeq (2x150 bp). The paper's data handling went like this. Reads were demultiplexed and collapsed into UMI consensus sequences with MIGEC, and V(D)J alignment was performed with MiXCR. Vaccine-responding clonotypes were defined with edgeR using replicate PBMC samples, requiring FDR below 0.01 and a log2 fold change above 5 up to day 15. Bulk clonotypes were assigned CD4 or CD8 identity according to which sequenced CD4 or CD8 repertoire held them at higher abundance. In-frame beta chains were kept once TCRdb had trimmed the public reads at Q25 with fastp and called clones with MiXCR. Identical CDR3 protein sequences are pooled into one entry, listed with their most common genes and DNA. TCRdb assigned the V and J calls; the authors' analysis was not used. This sample lists 300,000 to 400,000 distinct CDR3 sequences; 7% to 9% were detected once. The leading ten clones occupy 17% of the sample.

This clonotype was seen at least ten times. It has no known antigen specificity. Nothing much larger sits one base from this clone, and base qualities are not available. Inclusive of the bounding cysteine and phenylalanine, the CDR3 is 13 residues long. Of all the DNA, just the CDR3 is kept, 39 bases in frame from base 1. In the germline V gene, CDR1 corresponds to ENHRY and CDR2 to SYGVKD. V sheds 6 bases and J sheds 1 base, leaving 7 bases between their ends. The sample's treatment or condition, from its label and the paper: live attenuated yellow fever vaccine strain. At every blood-draw timepoint, two biological replicates of bulk PBMCs were collected. PBMCs were isolated from peripheral blood using a standard Ficoll-Paque protocol. TriZol was used to extract RNA from bulk PBMCs, CD4 and CD8 fractions, and dextramer-positive and dextramer-negative fractions.

The origin of this receptor is a man between 18 and 35 years old who received the YFV17D yellow fever vaccine. The chain couples TRBV10-3 to TRBJ1-5; the D gene cannot be named for sure. The specimen comprised PBMCs, sampled approximately 40 days after the first yellow fever vaccination. The CDR3 protein is CAISLDSNQPQHF. DNA sequence: TGTGCCATCAGCCTGGACAGCAATCAGCCCCAGCATTTT.